This section outlines one TCR beta chain sequence together with its context. No antigen is known for it. Base-call qualities are not available, and no considerably larger clone is one nucleotide away. The collaborating institutions used their own protocols to collect whole blood in K2EDTA tubes. For TCRbeta analysis, collaborators shipped samples as frozen whole blood, isolated PBMCs, or DNA extracted from either of those sample types. The record originates from a study of blood T cell repertoires in COVID-19 (dated by TCRdb to the early 2020s). With regard to the full study: The collaborator samples originated in the United States, Italy and Spain and spanned the acute and convalescent phases of COVID-19. The repertoires were made available in a free public database intended to serve as a resource for research on the immune response to SARS-CoV-2. Where available, HLA class I and class II types were taken from metadata supplied by the sample provider and were not determined by assay-based typing. The prospective study material was composed of cDNA or gDNA derived from T cells, B-cell-depleted T cells, or PBMCs. Samples came from the ongoing ImmuneRACE study (first 160 participants) plus 1,254 subjects from 6 global collaborators. Sample metadata almost always included a de-identified subject ID, COVID-19 status, age in years and sex. Deeply sampled blood TCRbeta repertoires from subjects exposed to, actively infected with, or recovered from COVID-19 were included in the dataset.

TCRbeta CDR3 regions were amplified from genomic DNA using the immunoSEQ Assay, a bias-controlled multiplex PCR. The study's processing was this. Within the assay, amplification of reference gene primers was used to estimate how many nucleated cells each sample contained. Sequence reads were collapsed and filtered to measure the absolute abundance of every unique TCRbeta CDR3 rearrangement. Productive Simpson clonality was computed per sample as the square root of Simpson's diversity index over productive rearrangements. TCRdb obtained this table from immuneACCESS and retained in-frame rearrangements with V and J assigned. These tables miss some clones; where compared with another copy, unresolved V genes account for less than half of the shortfall, and the remainder is unexplained. The DNA was the basis for D and trimming; V, J and clone size are from that table. The sample table contains 70,000 to 90,000 clones; only one count was recorded for about 74% of them. Of the sample, about 2.5% falls within the top ten clones.

The CDR3 spans 14 residues, from the cysteine through the phenylalanine. Only the CDR3 portion is preserved as DNA: 42 bases, with reading frame beginning at the first base. The germline V gene sets CDR1 to SGHRS and CDR2 to YFSETQ. V and J lose 4 bases and 6 bases, and a span of 13 bases separates them. What the research found in general, with its limitations: How much clinical and demographic metadata was included differed by source and by participant, and the metadata was provided uncurated.

Source material: peripheral blood. This sequence uses TRBV5-1 and TRBJ2-2, with TRBD1 perhaps the D gene, on 6 matching bases. This clonotype was obtained from a human donor with acute or convalescent COVID-19. The donor label of this sample is uncertain. The sequence in DNA is TGCGCCAGCAGCATCGGACAGCCTCCCGGGGAGCTGTTTTTT. It translates to CASSIGQPPGELFF.